These 22 T cell receptor beta chains share one sample of origin, sequenced in a study of blood T cell repertoires in COVID-19. Repertoires were generated with immunoSEQ multiplex PCR, while TCRdb's copy carries only in-frame clones and drops some. The sample holds about 250,000 clones; approximately 85% are singletons and the top ten take 0.87%. The source material was peripheral blood. The receptor source for this set is a human donor with COVID-19, enrolled during active disease. The donor label of this sample is uncertain.

The chain links TRBV2 to TRBJ1-1, with a tentative D call TRBD1 (5 bases). Trimming took 5 bases from V and 3 from J, leaving 16 bases between them. CDR1 is SNHLY, CDR2 FYNNEI, per germline. There are 15 residues in the CDR3. CDR3 residues: CASSPLTAGHTEAFF. The CDR3 DNA follows: TGTGCCAGCAGTCCCTTGACAGCGGGGCACACTGAAGCTTTCTTT.

The genes are TRBV25-1 and TRBJ2-7; 10 positions match TRBD1. V gave up 4 bases and J gave up 5 bases; unmatched junction bases: 5. CDR1 and CDR2 from the germline V gene are MGHDK and SYGVNS. CDR3 length: 14 amino acids. CDR3 in DNA: TGTGCCAGCAGTGGCCGGGACAGGGGACACGAGCAGTACTTC. This encodes CASSGRDRGHEQYF.

This rearrangement joins TRBV10-3 to TRBJ2-5; 7 bases are shared with TRBD2. J gave up 2 bases and V 5 bases, and 5 bases lay outside the gene matches. This CDR3 contains 14 residues. Germline V gene lookup returns CDR1 ENHRY and CDR2 SYGVKD. In DNA, the CDR3 is TGTGCCATCAGTCTCCTAGCGGAGCAAGAGACCCAGTACTTC. Translated: CAISLLAEQETQYF.

V is TRBV7-3 and J is TRBJ2-1; 12 nucleotides match TRBD2. Losses at the gene ends were 3 bases for V and 8 bases for J; bases not matched to a gene: 5. Germline CDR1 is SGHTA and CDR2 is FQGTGA. This CDR3 contains 15 residues. CDR3 in amino acids: CASSLLAGGPDEQFF. CDR3 nucleotides: TGTGCCAGCAGCTTGCTAGCGGGAGGGCCCGATGAGCAGTTCTTC.

This chain connects TRBV21-1 to TRBJ1-1. TRBV21-1 is assigned pseudogene status. CDR3 length equals 13 residues. The CDR3 DNA reads as TGTGCCAGCAGTTCCTCCGGGAACACTGAAGCTTTCTTT. Its translation is CASSSSGNTEAFF.

The CDR3 DNA reads as TGTGCCAGCAGTTTTACAGGGAATCATTCACCCCTCCACTTT. Encoded protein: CASSFTGNHSPLHF. V usage is TRBV28 and J usage is TRBJ1-6, with D perhaps TRBD1 (6 bases). The CDR3 runs 14 residues. In germline, CDR1 is MDHEN, CDR2 SYDVKM. Trimming left V 3 bases short and J 8 bases short, with 11 bases between.

CDR3 loop: CASSQGQGDNEKLFF. The CDR3 DNA follows: TGCGCCAGCAGCCAAGGACAGGGAGATAATGAAAAACTGTTTTTT. This rearrangement joins TRBV4-3 to TRBJ1-4; 7 positions match TRBD1. The germline CDR1 and CDR2 sequences are LGHNA and YSLEER. Trimming took 1 base from V and 4 from J; bases not matched to a gene: 3. This CDR3 region has 15 residues.

The rearrangement links TRBV5-3 to TRBJ1-5; D may be TRBD1 (5 bases). TRBV5-3 is annotated as an ORF whose role is uncertain. The ends were cut back, 3 bases at V and 3 bases at J, with 19 bases in the middle. This CDR3 is 17 amino acids long. CDR3 nucleotides: TGTGCCAGAAGCTGGGTGGGGCACAGTACTTCCAATCAGCCCCAGCATTTT. It yields the protein CARSWVGHSTSNQPQHF.

The chain uses TRBV11-2 and TRBJ1-1; D is possibly TRBD1 (5 bases). There are 15 residues in the CDR3. The germline V gene encodes CDR1 SGHAT and CDR2 FQNNGV. V lost 2 bases and J lost 1, with 11 bases in between. The chain's CDR3 is CASSLRGQTNTEAFF. In nucleotides, the CDR3 is TGTGCCAGCAGCTTACGAGGACAAACGAACACTGAAGCTTTCTTT.

This clone turned up a few times. V and J are TRBV6-1 and TRBJ2-7, with 9 bases aligning to TRBD1. The V and J ends lost 0 bases and 3 bases, in that order; junction bases with no gene match: 9. The CDR3 runs 17 residues. Per the germline V gene, CDR1 is MNHNS and CDR2 is SASEGT. The CDR3 DNA is TGTGCCAGCAGTGAAGCCCTACAGGGGGCGAATCTCTACGAGCAGTACTTC. Amino acids: CASSEALQGANLYEQYF.

The CDR3 reads CASSIGLAGGLLSYNEQFF. The CDR3 nucleotides are TGTGCCAGTAGCATCGGACTAGCGGGAGGGTTACTTTCCTACAATGAGCAGTTCTTC. The chain employs TRBV27 and TRBJ2-1; 15 nucleotides agree with TRBD2. The CDR3 sequence is 19 residues long. V shed 9 bases, J shed 1 base, and the junction held 13 bases outside the gene matches. The germline CDR1 and CDR2 sequences are MNHEY and SMNVEV (reference sequence).

V usage is TRBV30 and J usage is TRBJ1-2; TRBD1 might be the D (6 bases). Trimming removed 3 bases at V and 0 bases at J, with 14 bases between. Per the germline V gene, CDR1 is GTSNPN and CDR2 is SVGIG (reference sequence). This CDR3 spans 15 amino acids. CDR3 loop: CAWRDSKRTNYGYTF. The CDR3 DNA reads TGTGCCTGGAGGGACAGCAAAAGAACTAACTATGGCTACACCTTC.

The chain is built from TRBV27 and TRBJ2-7, with 7 bases identical to TRBD2. Trimming cost V 3 bases and J 2 bases; bases outside gene matches: 10. This CDR3 has 16 residues. Germline assignment: CDR1 MNHEY and CDR2 SMNVEV (reference sequence). The CDR3 DNA sequence: TGTGCCAGCAGTTTCCGTGGGAGGGGAGAGGCCTACGAGCAGTACTTC. Its protein is CASSFRGRGEAYEQYF.

The J gene is TRBJ2-7, the V gene TRBV19, with 9 positions matching TRBD2. The V gene end was trimmed by 3 bases and the J gene end by 1 base; junction bases not matched to a gene: 4. Germline CDR1 LNHDA, CDR2 SQIVND (reference sequence). CDR3 length: 15 residues. CDR3 region: CASSIMAGGSYEQYF. CDR3 coding DNA: TGTGCCAGTAGTATCATGGCGGGAGGGTCCTACGAGCAGTACTTC.

The V gene is TRBV5-8, the J gene TRBJ1-4; 8 nucleotides agree with TRBD1. V gave up 0 bases and J gave up 3 bases; unmatched junction bases: 4. Germline CDR1 is SGHTS and CDR2 is YDEGEE. This CDR3 is built from 16 residues. The CDR3 spells CASSLGQTGANEKLFF. In DNA, the CDR3 is TGTGCCAGCAGCTTGGGACAGACAGGGGCTAATGAAAAACTGTTTTTT.

A few counts support this clone. The chain recombines TRBV5-5 with TRBJ2-7; D remains unclear. With 0 bases removed from V and 3 bases from J, the gap between germline ends came to 10 bases. This CDR3 is 14 amino acids long. Germline CDR1 reads SGHKS; CDR2 reads YYEKEE (reference sequence). CDR3: CASSLESPDYEQYF. DNA for the CDR3: TGTGCCAGCAGCTTGGAGAGCCCCGACTACGAGCAGTACTTC.

This rearrangement joins TRBV28 to TRBJ1-5, with D hard to call. The germline V and J ends were trimmed by 1 base and 7 bases, with 11 bases remaining between them. CDR1 MDHEN and CDR2 SYDVKM come from the germline V gene. This CDR3 is built from 14 residues. CDR3 bases: TGTGCCAGCAGTTTATCTCGGAGTCGGCAGCCCCAGCATTTT. Protein: CASSLSRSRQPQHF.

V gene TRBV21-1 combines with J gene TRBJ1-6; the D call of TRBD1 is as the table states it, not checked on the DNA. TRBV21-1 is termed a pseudogene. This CDR3 has 22 residues. CDR3 region: CASSNARARSHRDRGYNSPLHF. In nucleotides, the CDR3 is TGTGCCAGCAGCAACGCCCGGGCCCGCTCACACCGGGACAGGGGTTATAATTCACCCCTCCACTTT.

The chain uses TRBV16 and TRBJ1-3, with D uncertain. The germline CDR1 and CDR2 sequences are KGHSY and FQNENV. V lost 0 bases and J 1 base, leaving 7 bases between the germline ends. The CDR3 is 15 amino acids. CDR3 in amino acids: CASSQSSGSGNTIYF. The CDR3 DNA reads as TGTGCCAGCAGCCAATCGTCGGGATCTGGAAACACCATATATTTT.

The chain is built from TRBV7-6 and TRBJ1-3; a weak D match, TRBD1 (5 bases). V was cut by 0 bases and J by 0 bases, with 9 bases left in between. The CDR3 length is 16 residues. The germline V gene has CDR1 SGHVS and CDR2 FNYEAQ. CDR3 sequence reads: CASSLAGGASGNTIYF. CDR3 DNA sequence: TGTGCCAGCAGCTTAGCGGGGGGAGCCTCTGGAAACACCATATATTTT. Together with reference TRBV7-6 and TRBJ1-3, the CDR3 gives the full variable domain: GAGVSQSPRYKVTKRGQDVALRCDPISGHVSLYWYRQALGQGPEFLTYFNYEAQQDKSGLPNDRFSAERPEGSISTLTIQRTEQRDSAMYRCASSLAGGASGNTIYFGEGSWLTVV.

V usage is TRBV6-5 and J usage is TRBJ2-1; TRBD1 matches 7 bases. The CDR3 totals 13 residues. Germline lookup yields CDR1 MNHEY and CDR2 SVGAGI. After removal of 0 bases from V and 13 bases from J, the junction contained 6 bases not matched to a gene. The CDR3 region is CASSYSMGQPQFF. The DNA for the CDR3 is TGTGCCAGCAGTTACTCGATGGGACAGCCACAGTTCTTC.

This clone was detected only once. The chain combines TRBV3-1 (or the pseudogene TRBV3-2) with TRBJ1-5; no clear D gene. CDR1 and CDR2 (germline): LGHDT, YNNKEL (reference sequence). CDR3 length equals 17 residues. Trimming took 5 bases from V and 2 from J, leaving 19 bases between them. The CDR3 spells CASSSNQGVFRNQPQHF. CDR3 bases: TGTGCCAGCAGCTCAAACCAAGGAGTATTCCGCAATCAGCCCCAGCATTTT.